A selection of T cell receptor beta chains follows, all from one sample in a study of CD8+ T cells in alopecia areata. The protocol was immunoSEQ multiplex PCR, while the TCRdb copy is restricted to in-frame clones and leaves out a portion. This table has hundreds of thousands of clones, roughly 69% appearing once. Here the sequenced sample was CD4+ T cells sorted from blood, taken at week 0. These receptors originate from a human donor with alopecia areata. The CDR3 runs from the conserved cysteine through the conserved F or W. A D gene is named only where the DNA matches it firmly. Clone size is stated in some rows and not others, as once, few, many or a class when expanded.

>.|TRBV29-1|.|TRBJ2-7
TGCAGCGTTGAAGGGGGGTCCAACGAGCAGTACTTC
CSVEGGSNEQYF
>.|TRBV4-2|.|TRBJ2-3
TGTGCCAGCAGCCAAGATCTAGAACTCGGCACAGATACGCAGTATTTT
CASSQDLELGTDTQYF
>few|TRBV29-1|.|TRBJ1-2
TGCAGCGTCGGGGGGCTTCGGGGGCGCATCTATGGCTACACCTTC
CSVGGLRGRIYGYTF
>.|TRBV7-2|TRBD1|TRBJ1-4
TGTGCCAGCAGCTCGGGACAGGGGGCGAGGCGTGGCGAAAAACTGTTTTTT
CASSSGQGARRGEKLFF
>.|TRBV4-3|.|TRBJ2-1
TGCGCCAGCAGCCAAGATCGCCACAATGAGCAGTTCTTC
CASSQDRHNEQFF
>.|TRBV9|TRBD1|TRBJ2-2
TGTGCCAGCAGCGTGGGACAGGGGCTTCGGACCGGGGAGCTGTTTTTT
CASSVGQGLRTGELFF
>.|TRBV2|TRBD2|TRBJ2-1
TGTGCCAGCATACGCGGAGCGGGAGTCAATGAGCAGTTCTTC
CASIRGAGVNEQFF
>few|TRBV30|.|TRBJ1-5
TGTGCCTGGACGGCCTCCCTCAATCAGCCCCAGCATTTT
CAWTASLNQPQHF
>.|TRBV29-1|.|TRBJ1-1
TGCAGCGTCCCGAAGGCGTGGGCGCTGAGCACTGAAGCTTTCTTT
CSVPKAWALSTEAFF
>.|TRBV5-8|TRBD1|TRBJ1-2
TGTGCCAGCAGCTTGGCGACAGGGACAAGTAGTGGCTACACCTTC
CASSLATGTSSGYTF
>.|TRBV7-3|.|TRBJ2-1
TGTGCCAGCAGCTTTAGCGGCAATGAGCAGTTCTTC
CASSFSGNEQFF
>.|TRBV5-1|.|TRBJ2-1
TGCGCCAGCAGGCCGCAATCGCCCTACAATGAGCAGTTCTTC
CASRPQSPYNEQFF
>.|TRBV4-2|TRBD1|TRBJ1-3
TGTGCCAGCAGCCAAAGGGACAGGGTAGAGGAAAACACCATATATTTT
CASSQRDRVEENTIYF
>.|TRBV29-1|TRBD1|TRBJ1-2
TGCAGCGTTGAAGACCCTAACTACAGGGGAAGAAATGGCTACACCTTC
CSVEDPNYRGRNGYTF
>once|TRBV7-2|.|TRBJ2-5
TGTGCCAGCAGCTTTAGTAGGCGGCAAGAGACCCAGTACTTC
CASSFSRRQETQYF
>.|TRBV30|.|TRBJ1-6
TGTGCCTGGAGTGTCGCGCCCCCGGGCTTCGGGAATTCACCCCTCCACTTT
CAWSVAPPGFGNSPLHF
>.|TRBV20-1|.|TRBJ2-1
TGCAGTGCTCTCTACGAGCCTGAGCAGTTCTTC
CSALYEPEQFF
>.|TRBV29-1|TRBD2|TRBJ2-1
TGCAGCGTTCCCTTAGCGGGGGGTCGATACAATGAGCAGTTCTTC
CSVPLAGGRYNEQFF
>few|TRBV29-1|TRBD2|TRBJ2-2
TGCAGCGTTACCGGACTAGCGGGGGGGACCGGGGAGCTGTTTTTT
CSVTGLAGGTGELFF
>.|TRBV7-2|.|TRBJ1-5
TGTGCCAGCAGCTTAGACGCCGATCAGCCCCAGCATTTT
CASSLDADQPQHF
>.|TRBV15|.|TRBJ1-5
TGTGCCACCAGCAAGCTAGGGGCAAACATGGGCAATCAGCCCCAGCATTTT
CATSKLGANMGNQPQHF
>.|TRBV30|.|TRBJ2-3
TGTGCCTGGAGTGCTCTAGCCGATACGCAGTATTTT
CAWSALADTQYF
>.|TRBV29-1|.|TRBJ1-2
TGCAGCGTTGACCTGGCGGCTAACTATGGCTACACCTTC
CSVDLAANYGYTF
>few|TRBV29-1|.|TRBJ2-7
TGCAGCGTTGTGTTACTAACCTACGAGCAGTACTTC
CSVVLLTYEQYF
>.|TRBV9|.|TRBJ1-6
TGTGCCAGCAGCCCGAGGAAGGGGATTGAGTCCTATAATTCACCCCTCCACTTT
CASSPRKGIESYNSPLHF
>.|TRBV5-4|.|TRBJ1-6
TGTGCCAGCAGCTGGGAACGGGATAATTCACCCCTCCACTTT
CASSWERDNSPLHF
>.|TRBV5-6|TRBD1|TRBJ1-6
TGTGCCAGTAGGGACAGGGGTTCATCACCCCTCCACTTT
CASRDRGSSPLHF
>few|TRBV11-2|.|TRBJ1-1
TGTGCCAGCACACAGACCCTAGTGGGCACTGAAGCTTTCTTT
CASTQTLVGTEAFF
>.|TRBV29-1|TRBD2|TRBJ2-5
TGCAGCGTTGGGCTAAGACTAGCGAGTCTAGAGACCCAGTACTTC
CSVGLRLASLETQYF
>.|TRBV25-1|.|TRBJ2-7
TGTGCCAGCAGTGTACCGGGCCGGCAGTACTTC
CASSVPGRQYF
>.|TRBV25-1|.|TRBJ1-6
TGTGCCAGCAGTGAAGCAGGGACGGGTTCACCCCTCCACTTT
CASSEAGTGSPLHF
>.|TRBV5-1|.|TRBJ2-5
TGCGCCAGCAGCGCCGGGGGTTCGGAGACCCAGTACTTC
CASSAGGSETQYF
>once|TRBV4-3|TRBD1|TRBJ1-2
TGCGCCAGCAGCCAAACCCGGACAGGGCACGGCTACACCTTC
CASSQTRTGHGYTF
>few|TRBV9|.|TRBJ1-5
TGTGCCAGCAGCCCCCGGGCGGGGGAAAATCAGCCCCAGCATTTT
CASSPRAGENQPQHF
>.|TRBV2|.|TRBJ2-7
TGTGCCAGCAGTGAAGGGGGTTACGAGCAGTACTTC
CASSEGGYEQYF
>.|TRBV29-1|.|TRBJ2-3
TGCAGCGGAGCAAACAGGCCTAGCACAGATACGCAGTATTTT
CSGANRPSTDTQYF
>.|TRBV29-1|TRBD1|TRBJ2-1
TGCAGCGTTGAATCTACCCGGCAGGGGGCCAATGAGCAGTTCTTC
CSVESTRQGANEQFF
>few|TRBV30|.|TRBJ2-1
TGTGCCTGGAGTGGAAGGGGGGCCTACAATGAGCAGTTCTTC
CAWSGRGAYNEQFF